This T cell receptor (beta chain) stems from a study of T cell responses to AZD1222 COVID-19 vaccine. The CDR3 is 15 residues long. The V segment lost 0 bases and the J segment 3 bases; nucleotides outside the gene matches: 6. Germline V gene data show CDR1 as SGHNT and CDR2 as YYREEE (reference sequence). Repertoires were generated with immunoSEQ multiplex PCR, while TCRdb's copy carries only in-frame clones and drops some. The data hold about 60,000 clones, with over 80% observed a single time. This TCR came from an adult who received the MenACWY meningococcal vaccine as a control. Source: peripheral blood, taken 28 days after the second dose of the MenACWY control vaccine. The V gene is TRBV5-4, the J gene TRBJ2-7, with TRBD2 matching 7 bases. The CDR3 DNA follows: TGTGCCAGCAGCTTGGAAGGGAGGGGAGGCTACGAGCAGTACTTC. Translation: CASSLEGRGGYEQYF.